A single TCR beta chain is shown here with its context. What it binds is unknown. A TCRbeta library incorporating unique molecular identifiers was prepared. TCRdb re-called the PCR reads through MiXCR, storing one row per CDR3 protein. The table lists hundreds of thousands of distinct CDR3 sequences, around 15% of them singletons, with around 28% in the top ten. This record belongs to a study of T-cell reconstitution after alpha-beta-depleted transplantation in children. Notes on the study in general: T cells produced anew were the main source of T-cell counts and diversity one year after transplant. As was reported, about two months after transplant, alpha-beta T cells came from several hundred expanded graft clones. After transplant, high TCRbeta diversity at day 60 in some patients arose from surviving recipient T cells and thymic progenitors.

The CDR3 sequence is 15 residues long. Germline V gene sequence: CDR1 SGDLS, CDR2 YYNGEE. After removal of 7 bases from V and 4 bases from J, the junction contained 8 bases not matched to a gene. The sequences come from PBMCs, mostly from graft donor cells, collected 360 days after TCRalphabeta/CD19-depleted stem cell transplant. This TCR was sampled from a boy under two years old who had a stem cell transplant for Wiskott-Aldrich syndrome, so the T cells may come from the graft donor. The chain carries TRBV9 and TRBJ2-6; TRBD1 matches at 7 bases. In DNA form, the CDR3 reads TGTGCCAGCGGGACAGTGCCCGGGGGGGCCAACGTCCTGACTTTC. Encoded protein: CASGTVPGGANVLTF.